This is a list of T cell receptor beta chains from one sample in a study of blood T cell repertoires in COVID-19. Generated by immunoSEQ multiplex PCR, the TCRdb table keeps only in-frame clones and is missing some. The table records 85,000 to 130,000 clones, about three quarters of them present only once. The material sequenced was peripheral blood. These receptors were collected from a man older than 75 with COVID-19, enrolled during active disease. CDR3s include the opening cysteine and the closing phenylalanine or tryptophan. A D gene is named only where the DNA matches it firmly. Clone size, where shown, is once, few, many, or a class for clones that have expanded.

j_call: TRBJ2-3; clone_size: -; v_call: TRBV4-1; d_call: TRBD2; cdr3_aa: CASSLRTSGRGDTQYF; cdr3_nt: TGCGCCAGCAGCCTCCGGACTAGCGGGAGGGGAGATACGCAGTATTTT
j_call: TRBJ2-7; clone_size: -; v_call: TRBV2; d_call: TRBD1; cdr3_aa: CASVKGAYFSYEQYF; cdr3_nt: TGTGCCAGCGTTAAGGGGGCGTATTTCTCCTACGAGCAGTACTTC
j_call: TRBJ1-5; clone_size: -; v_call: TRBV19; d_call: -; cdr3_aa: CASSVRQSLSNQPQHF; cdr3_nt: TGTGCCAGTAGTGTCCGACAGAGTTTAAGCAATCAGCCCCAGCATTTT
j_call: TRBJ2-1; clone_size: -; v_call: TRBV7-9; d_call: TRBD2; cdr3_aa: CASSFSSGSGRKGEQFF; cdr3_nt: TGTGCCAGCAGCTTCTCCTCGGGTAGCGGGAGAAAAGGTGAGCAGTTCTTC
j_call: TRBJ2-7; clone_size: -; v_call: TRBV29-1; d_call: TRBD1; cdr3_aa: CSVRGTDYEQYF; cdr3_nt: TGCAGCGTTCGTGGGACAGACTACGAGCAGTACTTC
j_call: TRBJ2-5; clone_size: -; v_call: TRBV27; d_call: TRBD2; cdr3_aa: CASRKRTSSLQETQYF; cdr3_nt: TGTGCCAGCAGAAAGAGGACTAGCAGTTTACAAGAGACCCAGTACTTC
j_call: TRBJ2-5; clone_size: -; v_call: TRBV11-2; d_call: TRBD1; cdr3_aa: CASSFGTAFQETQYF; cdr3_nt: TGTGCCAGCAGCTTCGGGACAGCGTTCCAAGAGACCCAGTACTTC
j_call: TRBJ1-1; clone_size: few; v_call: TRBV13; d_call: -; cdr3_aa: CASSLRTLNTEAFF; cdr3_nt: TGTGCCAGCAGCTTAAGGACACTTAACACTGAAGCTTTCTTT
j_call: TRBJ1-2; clone_size: few; v_call: TRBV6-5; d_call: -; cdr3_aa: CASAAGGNYGYTF; cdr3_nt: TGTGCCAGCGCCGCAGGAGGAAACTATGGCTACACCTTC
j_call: TRBJ2-1; clone_size: -; v_call: TRBV9; d_call: TRBD1; cdr3_aa: CASSGGVRGLLDNEQFF; cdr3_nt: TGTGCCAGCAGCGGAGGGGTAAGGGGGCTTCTCGACAATGAGCAGTTCTTC
j_call: TRBJ1-1; clone_size: once; v_call: TRBV11-1; d_call: -; cdr3_aa: CASSYDSMNTEAFF; cdr3_nt: TGTGCCAGCAGCTACGACAGCATGAACACTGAAGCTTTCTTT
j_call: TRBJ1-4; clone_size: -; v_call: TRBV4-1; d_call: -; cdr3_aa: CASSTGNTEKLFF; cdr3_nt: TGCGCCAGCTCGACAGGAAACACTGAAAAACTGTTTTTT
j_call: TRBJ1-1; clone_size: -; v_call: TRBV7-6; d_call: -; cdr3_aa: CASSLEGTGLNTEAFF; cdr3_nt: TGTGCCAGCAGCTTAGAAGGAACAGGGTTGAACACTGAAGCTTTCTTT
j_call: TRBJ2-1; clone_size: -; v_call: TRBV6-5; d_call: -; cdr3_aa: CASRRGPDEQFF; cdr3_nt: TGTGCCAGCAGGAGAGGGCCCGATGAGCAGTTCTTC
j_call: TRBJ2-1; clone_size: -; v_call: TRBV15; d_call: -; cdr3_aa: CATSSPGSNEQFF; cdr3_nt: TGTGCCACCAGCAGCCCAGGAAGCAATGAGCAGTTCTTC
j_call: TRBJ2-1; clone_size: few; v_call: TRBV27; d_call: TRBD1; cdr3_aa: CASSSIGQGFHEQFF; cdr3_nt: TGTGCCAGCAGTTCTATCGGACAGGGTTTCCATGAGCAGTTCTTC
j_call: TRBJ1-1; clone_size: once; v_call: TRBV13; d_call: TRBD1; cdr3_aa: CASSLVVGRGRPEAFF; cdr3_nt: TGTGCCAGCAGCTTAGTAGTCGGCAGGGGGCGGCCGGAAGCTTTCTTT
j_call: TRBJ2-7; clone_size: -; v_call: TRBV30; d_call: -; cdr3_aa: CAWMTWALHF; cdr3_nt: TGTGCCTGGATGACGTGGGCCCTTCACTTC
j_call: TRBJ2-3; clone_size: -; v_call: TRBV10-1; d_call: TRBD2; cdr3_aa: CASSEGKGLGVADTQYF; cdr3_nt: TGCGCCAGCAGTGAGGGGAAAGGACTAGGAGTAGCAGATACGCAGTATTTT
j_call: TRBJ2-7; clone_size: -; v_call: TRBV10-2; d_call: TRBD2; cdr3_aa: CASSDWLAGLDEQYF; cdr3_nt: TGCGCCAGCAGTGATTGGCTAGCGGGGCTCGACGAGCAGTACTTC
j_call: TRBJ1-1; clone_size: -; v_call: TRBV3-1/TRBV3-2; d_call: TRBD1; cdr3_aa: CASSQGGGFRTEAFF; cdr3_nt: TGTGCCAGCAGCCAAGGAGGGGGCTTTCGTACTGAAGCTTTCTTT
j_call: TRBJ1-2; clone_size: -; v_call: TRBV13; d_call: TRBD1; cdr3_aa: CASSERTGGYYGYTF; cdr3_nt: TGTGCCAGCAGCGAAAGGACAGGGGGTTACTATGGCTACACCTTC
j_call: TRBJ2-7; clone_size: -; v_call: TRBV6-1; d_call: TRBD2; cdr3_aa: CASSEERKLAVSYEQYF; cdr3_nt: TGTGCCAGCAGTGAAGAGAGGAAACTAGCGGTATCCTACGAGCAGTACTTC
j_call: TRBJ2-7; clone_size: -; v_call: TRBV5-1; d_call: -; cdr3_aa: CASSLGGYEQYF; cdr3_nt: TGCGCCAGCAGCTTGGGAGGGTACGAGCAGTACTTC
j_call: TRBJ2-7; clone_size: -; v_call: TRBV3-1/TRBV3-2; d_call: TRBD2; cdr3_aa: CASSQDPGGAFGEQYF; cdr3_nt: TGTGCCAGCAGCCAAGATCCGGGGGGGGCTTTTGGCGAGCAGTACTTC
j_call: TRBJ2-5; clone_size: -; v_call: TRBV3-1/TRBV3-2; d_call: TRBD2; cdr3_aa: CASSLLAGADQETQYF; cdr3_nt: TGTGCCAGCAGCTTGCTAGCGGGAGCCGATCAAGAGACCCAGTACTTC
j_call: TRBJ2-1; clone_size: -; v_call: TRBV4-1; d_call: -; cdr3_aa: CASSQGGGTPDEQFF; cdr3_nt: TGCGCCAGCAGCCAAGGAGGCGGGACCCCCGATGAGCAGTTCTTC